This T cell receptor (beta chain) was documented in a study of glioma-infiltrating T cells after dendritic cell vaccination. Background on the study: Treatment, given 2003 to 2012, was autologous tumor lysate-pulsed dendritic cell vaccination. Monocyte-derived dendritic cells, cultured six to seven days with IL-4 and GM-CSF, were pulsed with autologous tumor lysate. Patients received three intradermal dendritic cell vaccine injections at biweekly intervals.

The repertoire was sequenced with immunoSEQ multiplex PCR; TCRdb's copy has only in-frame clones and lacks some. The data hold 55,000 to 70,000 clones, with 75% to 90% observed a single time. Germline assignment: CDR1 SGHDN and CDR2 FVKESK. The CDR3 contains 16 residues. Trimming took 1 base from V and 3 from J; bases not matched to a gene: 9. The starting material was blood, obtained before dendritic cell vaccination. V usage is TRBV14 and J usage is TRBJ2-7; 7 bases fit TRBD1. The sequence came from a human donor with glioblastoma. The CDR3 nucleotides read TGTGCCAGCAGCCAAGGGACGGGACAGCTATACTACGAGCAGTACTTC. Protein: CASSQGTGQLYYEQYF.